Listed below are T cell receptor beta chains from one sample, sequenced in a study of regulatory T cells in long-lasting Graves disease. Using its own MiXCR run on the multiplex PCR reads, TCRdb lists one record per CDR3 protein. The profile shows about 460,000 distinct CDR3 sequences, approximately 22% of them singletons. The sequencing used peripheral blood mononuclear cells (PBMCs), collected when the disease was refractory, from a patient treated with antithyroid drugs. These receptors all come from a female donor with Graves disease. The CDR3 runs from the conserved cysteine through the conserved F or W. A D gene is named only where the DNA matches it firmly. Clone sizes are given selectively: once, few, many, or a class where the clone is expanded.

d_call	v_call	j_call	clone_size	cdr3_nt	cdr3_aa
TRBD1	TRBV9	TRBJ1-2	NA	TGTGCCAGCAGCTTTAGTGGGTCCAGGGGGGACTATGGCTACACCTTC	CASSFSGSRGDYGYTF
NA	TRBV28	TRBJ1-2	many	TGTGCCAGCAGCTTACAGGGTGCTAACTATGGCTACACCTTC	CASSLQGANYGYTF
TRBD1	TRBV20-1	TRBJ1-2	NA	TGCAGTGCTTTGGGCAGTGAGGGGGCGCAATACTATGGCTACACCTTC	CSALGSEGAQYYGYTF
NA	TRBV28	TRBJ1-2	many	TGTGCCAGCAGTTTTGCAGGACATGGCTACACCTTC	CASSFAGHGYTF
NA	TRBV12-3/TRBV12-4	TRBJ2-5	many	TGTGCCAGCAGCCACCCCGAGGGGAGGGAGACCCAGTACTTC	CASSHPEGRETQYF
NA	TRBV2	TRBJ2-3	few	TGTGCCAGCAGTGAAGGGCAGGGCACAGATACGCAGTATTTT	CASSEGQGTDTQYF
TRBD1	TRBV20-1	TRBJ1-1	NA	TGCAGTGCCAACTCCCCGGGACAGGTGAACACTGAAGCTTTCTTT	CSANSPGQVNTEAFF
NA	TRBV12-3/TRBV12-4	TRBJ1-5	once	TGTGCCAGCAGCCGGGACGGTCCCAATCCGCCCCAGCATTTT	CASSRDGPNPPQHF
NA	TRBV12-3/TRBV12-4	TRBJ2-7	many	TGTGCCAGCAGTCCTACAGGGAGAGAGCAGTACTTC	CASSPTGREQYF
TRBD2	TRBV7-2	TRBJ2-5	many	TGTGCCAGCAGCTTAACTAGCGGGAGTATGGGAGAGACCCAGTACTTC	CASSLTSGSMGETQYF
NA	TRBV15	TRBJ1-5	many	TGTGCCACCAGCAGAGATCCAGGGTATAGCAATCAGCCCCAGCATTTT	CATSRDPGYSNQPQHF
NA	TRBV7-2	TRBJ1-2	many	TGTGCCAGCAGCTTAGAGGGGGTCCGTGGCTACACCTTC	CASSLEGVRGYTF
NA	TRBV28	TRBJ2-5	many	TGTGCCAGCAGGGAAACAGCTCAAGAGACCCAGTACTTC	CASRETAQETQYF
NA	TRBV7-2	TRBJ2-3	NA	TGTGCCAGCAGCACGCTGTGGGGGCTCACAGATACGCAGTATTTT	CASSTLWGLTDTQYF
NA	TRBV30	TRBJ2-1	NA	TGTGCCTGGGGGTCACATGAGCAGTTCTTC	CAWGSHEQFF
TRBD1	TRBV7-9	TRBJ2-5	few	TGTGCCAGCAGCTTATCCGGGACAGGGCCCCAAGAGACCCAGTACTTC	CASSLSGTGPQETQYF
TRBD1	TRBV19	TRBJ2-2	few	TGTGCCAGTAGTCTCCTCTGGGACAGGTCGAACACCGGGGAGCTGTTTTTT	CASSLLWDRSNTGELFF
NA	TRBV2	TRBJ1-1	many	TGTGCCAGCAAGGCAGAGTTGAACACTGAAGCTTTCTTT	CASKAELNTEAFF
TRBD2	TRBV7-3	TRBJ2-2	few	TGTGCCAGCAGCTCTGGGACTATGAACACCGGGGAGCTGTTTTTT	CASSSGTMNTGELFF
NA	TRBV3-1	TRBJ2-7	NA	TGTGCCAGCAGCAACGGGCTGGCAGACCTTTCCTACGAGCAGTACTTC	CASSNGLADLSYEQYF
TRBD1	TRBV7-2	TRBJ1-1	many	TGTGCCAGCAGCCTCCTGACAGGGGGCACTGAAGCTTTCTTT	CASSLLTGGTEAFF
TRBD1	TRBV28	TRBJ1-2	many	TGTGCCAGCAGTTTAAGGTCGGGACAGGGGGGCGGCTACACCTTC	CASSLRSGQGGGYTF
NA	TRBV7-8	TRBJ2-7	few	TGTGCCAGCAGCTTAGCGGTCGCTCCCTACGAGCAGTACTTC	CASSLAVAPYEQYF
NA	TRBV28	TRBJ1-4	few	TGTGCCAGCACCCCAGGACACGAAAAACTGTTTTTT	CASTPGHEKLFF
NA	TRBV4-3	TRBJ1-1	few	TGCGCCAGCAGCCGCCTCGGGCTTGGGGCTGAAGCTTTCTTT	CASSRLGLGAEAFF
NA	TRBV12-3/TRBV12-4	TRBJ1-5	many	TGTGCCAGCAGTTTAGAGACAATCAGTCAGCCCCAGCATTTT	CASSLETISQPQHF
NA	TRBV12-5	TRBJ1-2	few	TGTGCTAGTGGTTTTGCGGACACCTCCTATGGCTACACCTTC	CASGFADTSYGYTF
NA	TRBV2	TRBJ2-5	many	TGTGCCAGCAGGAGTACAGGTGGGGAGACCCAGTACTTC	CASRSTGGETQYF
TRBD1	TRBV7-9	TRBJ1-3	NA	TGTGCCAGCAGGATGGACAGGCGCTCTGGAAACACCATATATTTT	CASRMDRRSGNTIYF
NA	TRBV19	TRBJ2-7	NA	TGTGCCAGTAGTATATCGGACGGGAGCTCCTACGAGCAGTACTTC	CASSISDGSSYEQYF
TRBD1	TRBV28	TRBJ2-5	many	TGTGCCAGCAGGAAAAGGGACAGTTTACAAGAGACCCAGTACTTC	CASRKRDSLQETQYF
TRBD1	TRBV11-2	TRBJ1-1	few	TGTGCCAGCAGCTTGCAGGGGGATATTACTGAAGCTTTCTTT	CASSLQGDITEAFF